This T cell receptor beta chain was retrieved from a study of blood T cell repertoires in COVID-19. Overall study: The cDNA or gDNA used as material had been derived from T cells, B-cell-depleted T cells, or PBMCs.

Using immunoSEQ multiplex PCR, the repertoire was profiled, and TCRdb retains in-frame clones only, with some absent. In the table there are about 130,000 clones, approximately 81% of which are singletons. The CDR3 has 14 residues. From germline, CDR1 is MNHEY and CDR2 SMNVEV (reference sequence). Trimming shortened V by 2 bases and J by 4 bases, and 11 bases separated the two germline ends. This clonotype originated in a woman between 25 and 40 years old who had recovered from COVID-19. The V call is TRBV27, the J call TRBJ1-1; TRBD1 is a possible D gene (5 bases). Sequenced: peripheral blood. CDR3 amino acids: CASSLGQGFTEAFF. The DNA for the CDR3 is TGTGCCAGCAGTTTAGGTCAGGGCTTCACTGAAGCTTTCTTT.